This passage covers 10 T cell receptor beta chains from one sample sequenced in a study of tumor-infiltrating lymphocytes in glioblastoma multiforme. TCR beta libraries were built from RNA through three nested multiplex PCR rounds using modified ARM-PCR. TCRdb re-derived calls from the multiplex PCR reads in MiXCR, one entry per CDR3 protein. The profile covers tens of thousands of distinct CDR3 sequences, with approximately 60% appearing a single time and approximately 31% taken by the ten largest. Sample: brain tumor tissue. Receptors originate from a male donor with glioblastoma.

Concerning this clonotype: Compared with germline, one end of the junction differs, possibly owing to a read error. V is TRBV6-6 and J is TRBJ2-4, with D possibly TRBD1 on 5 matching bases. Germline V gives CDR1 MNHNY, CDR2 SVGAGI (reference sequence). This CDR3 contains 14 residues. The CDR3 DNA reads TGTGCCAGCAGCCAAACAGGCTCGGAAAACATTCAGTCCTTC. Amino acid sequence: CASSQTGSENIQSF.

The chain employs TRBV11-1 and TRBJ2-2; no definite D call. The CDR3 contains 13 residues. CDR1 and CDR2 (germline): SGHAT, FQDESV (reference sequence). V was cut by 2 bases and J by 7 bases, with 8 bases left in between. The CDR3 DNA is TGTGCCAGCAGCTTATCGAGGTTCGGGGAGCTGTTTTTT. This codes for CASSLSRFGELFF.

This clonotype appeared a single time. V and J are TRBV11-1 and TRBJ2-3; 9 positions match TRBD1. Germline trimming cut 1 base from V and 4 bases from J; bases unmatched to any gene: 3. Germline CDR1 and CDR2: SGHAT and FQDESV (reference sequence). The CDR3 totals 15 residues. CDR3 bases: TGTGCCAGCAGCTTAGACAGGGGGCAGGCAGATACGCAGTATTTT. It encodes CASSLDRGQADTQYF.

This clonotype ranks as medium-sized (0.01 to 0.1%). V and J are TRBV20-1 and TRBJ2-7; tentatively, D is TRBD2 (6 bases). Germline lookup yields CDR1 DFQATT and CDR2 SNEGSKA (reference sequence). This CDR3 contains 14 residues. V lost 0 bases and J 6 bases, leaving 15 bases between the germline ends. For the CDR3, the DNA is TGCAGTGCTAGAGATCAAGGGAGGCTCGGCGAGCAGTACTTC. This sequence encodes CSARDQGRLGEQYF.

Remarks on this clonotype: At one end, the junction sequence differs from germline, possibly due to a read error. The V call is TRBV20-1, the J call TRBJ2-2; D may match TRBD1 or TRBD2 (5 bases each). The CDR3 is made up of 16 amino acids. Germline CDR1 is DFQATT and CDR2 is SNEGSKA (reference sequence). CDR3 protein: CSASRLGTPNTRELFF. CDR3 in DNA: TGCAGTGCATCCCGCCTCGGGACCCCGAACACCCGGGAGCTGTTTTTT.

The CDR3 region has the DNA TGTGCCAACGGCGACGGCACCACAGATACGCAGTATTTT. As protein: CANGDGTTDTQYF. V and J are TRBV11-2 and TRBJ2-3; unclear D gene. This CDR3 has 13 amino acids. From germline, CDR1 is SGHAT and CDR2 FQNNGV. Trimming cost V 10 bases and J 2 bases, with 13 bases left between them.

This clonotype has more than one count but fewer than ten. The chain joins TRBV30 to TRBJ2-7; 7 nucleotides align to TRBD1. The V segment lost 3 bases and the J segment 2 bases; nucleotides outside the gene matches: 10. Germline V gene sequence: CDR1 GTSNPN, CDR2 SVGIG (reference sequence). There are 15 residues in the CDR3. The CDR3 here is CAWSRRQGNTYEQYF. The CDR3 DNA reads as TGTGCCTGGAGCCGCCGACAGGGTAATACCTACGAGCAGTACTTC.

The sample holds one count of this clonotype. V is TRBV20-1 and J is TRBJ2-3, with D unresolved. This CDR3 contains 14 residues. Trimming removed 5 bases from V and 2 bases from J, with 14 bases in between. The germline V gene has CDR1 DFQATT and CDR2 SNEGSKA (reference sequence). As DNA, the CDR3 is TGCAGTGCTGCGCAAGTAGTGGACACAGATACGCAGTATTTT. It codes for CSAAQVVDTDTQYF.

J is TRBJ2-3 and V is TRBV29-1, with a possible D match to TRBD1 (5 bases). V shed 8 bases and J shed 11 bases, with 26 bases lying between them. CDR1 and CDR2 from the germline V gene are SQVTM and ANQGSEA. CDR3 length: 14 amino acids. CDR3 DNA sequence: TGCAGCTCAACTAAGACGGGTAGCACAGGTATGCAGTATTTT. This codes for CSSTKTGSTGMQYF.

V and J are TRBV11-1 and TRBJ2-7; TRBD1 aligns across 9 bases. The CDR3 spans 12 residues. Looked up from germline, CDR1 is SGHAT and CDR2 is FQDESV (reference sequence). This chain's CDR3 is CASGGQGREQYF. CDR3 DNA sequence: TGTGCTAGCGGCGGACAGGGGCGCGAACAGTACTTC.